These 11 T cell receptor beta chains were sequenced from one sample in a study of blood T cell repertoires in COVID-19. Generated by immunoSEQ multiplex PCR, the TCRdb table keeps only in-frame clones and is missing some. There are over 200,000 clones in the sample; 80% to 90% occur only once, and under 4.5% lies in the top ten. Input material: PBMCs or T cells enriched from blood (not recorded which). The receptor source for this set is a woman in her twenties or thirties who had been exposed to COVID-19.

In its sample, this clone was seen once. The chain is built from TRBV5-1 and TRBJ1-4; 7 bases match TRBD1. This CDR3 region has 13 residues. The V segment lost 5 bases and the J segment 5 bases; nucleotides outside the gene matches: 3. Germline V gene sequence: CDR1 SGHRS, CDR2 YFSETQ. The CDR3 region is CASRGQTNEKLFF. CDR3 DNA sequence: TGCGCCAGCAGGGGACAGACCAATGAAAAACTGTTTTTT.

The chain uses TRBV2 and TRBJ2-5; 12 nucleotides align to TRBD1. The CDR3 runs to 14 residues. With 8 bases clipped from V and 5 bases from J, the junction kept 6 bases outside the gene matches. Germline V gene lookup returns CDR1 SNHLY and CDR2 FYNNEI. CDR3 region: CASARDRGRETQYF. The CDR3, as DNA: TGTGCCAGCGCCCGGGACAGGGGGCGGGAGACCCAGTACTTC. Together with reference TRBV2 and TRBJ2-5, the CDR3 gives the full variable domain: EPEVTQTPSHQVTQMGQEVILRCVPISNHLYFYWYRQILGQKVEFLVSFYNNEISEKSEIFDDQFSVERPDGSNFTLKIRSTKLEDSAMYFCASARDRGRETQYFGPGTRLLVL.

This clone was counted once. The CDR3 is CASSHSGGSDTQYF. CDR3 nucleotide sequence: TGCGCCAGCAGTCATTCTGGAGGGTCAGATACGCAGTATTTT. The chain combines TRBV23-1 with TRBJ2-3, with D possibly matching TRBD2 (6 bases). TRBV23-1 is annotated as an ORF whose role is uncertain. This CDR3 has 14 residues. Trimming cost V 3 bases and J 4 bases, with 11 bases left between them.

The chain uses TRBV6-1 and TRBJ2-6; 9 bases match TRBD1. The germline CDR1 and CDR2 sequences are MNHNS and SASEGT. This CDR3 has 17 residues. J was trimmed by 2 bases and V by 4 bases; bases with no gene match: 6. The CDR3 sequence is CASSGDREVTGANVLTF. CDR3 DNA sequence: TGTGCCAGCAGTGGGGACAGGGAGGTAACTGGGGCCAACGTCCTGACTTTC.

The J gene is TRBJ2-2, the V gene TRBV6-2 or TRBV6-3; the D gene is possibly TRBD2 (6 bases). There are 18 residues in the CDR3. The V gene's germline CDR1 is MNHEY and CDR2 SVGEGT. The germline V and J ends were trimmed by 2 bases and 4 bases, with 20 bases remaining between them. The CDR3 spells CASSYPFPGVKATGELFF. DNA of the CDR3: TGTGCCAGCAGTTACCCCTTTCCGGGAGTAAAGGCCACCGGGGAGCTGTTTTTT.

The chain carries TRBV6-5 and TRBJ1-2; D is uncertain. V lost 0 bases and J 5 bases, leaving 13 bases between the germline ends. The CDR3 totals 15 residues. Germline-derived CDR1 and CDR2 are MNHEY and SVGAGI. The CDR3 here is CASSYSWWASYGYTF. CDR3 coding DNA: TGTGCCAGCAGTTACTCGTGGTGGGCCTCGTATGGCTACACCTTC.

This chain uses TRBV2 with TRBJ2-1, with TRBD1 as a possible D gene (5 bases). This CDR3 is 18 amino acids long. Germline-derived CDR1 and CDR2 are SNHLY and FYNNEI. Trimming stripped 0 bases from V and 4 bases from J, with 19 bases between. CDR3 loop: CASSEAAGATNYYNEQFF. In DNA, the CDR3 is TGTGCCAGCAGTGAAGCGGCTGGGGCGACGAACTATTACAATGAGCAGTTCTTC.

The V and J genes are TRBV2 and TRBJ2-5; 8 bases match TRBD1. This CDR3 comprises 14 residues. Germline CDR1 SNHLY, CDR2 FYNNEI. The V gene end was trimmed by 6 bases and the J gene end by 2 bases; junction bases not matched to a gene: 5. The CDR3 DNA is TGTGCCAGCAGGAGACAGGGGCCACAAGAGACCCAGTACTTC. Amino acids: CASRRQGPQETQYF.

V is TRBV4-1 and J is TRBJ1-1; weak D call: TRBD1 (6 bases). The germline V gene encodes CDR1 MGHRA and CDR2 YSYEKL. The V end lost 0 bases, the J end lost 6 bases, and 14 bases lay between the germline ends. This CDR3 is built from 15 residues. The CDR3 DNA is TGCGCCAGCAGCCAAGATGAGGGGGTTGCAGCTGAAGCTTTCTTT. It specifies CASSQDEGVAAEAFF.

To note about this clone: The sample has other DNA sequences that encode this CDR3 too. This rearrangement joins TRBV19 to TRBJ1-1, with TRBD1 as a possible D gene (5 bases). The CDR3 totals 13 residues. Germline V gene sequence: CDR1 LNHDA, CDR2 SQIVND (reference sequence). Trimming took 5 bases from V and 2 from J, leaving 9 bases between them. CDR3 in DNA: TGTGCCAGTAGTCGGGGGGGAAACACTGAAGCTTTCTTT. Amino acids: CASSRGGNTEAFF.

J is TRBJ1-6 and V is TRBV28; D might be TRBD1 (6 bases). V was pared by 5 bases and J by 7 bases, with 15 bases between. The CDR3 length is 15 residues. In germline, CDR1 is MDHEN, CDR2 SYDVKM. CDR3 nucleotide sequence: TGTGCCAGCAGTACTAACAGGGTCCGGAATTCACCCCTCCACTTT. Its translation is CASSTNRVRNSPLHF.